This T cell receptor (beta chain) was identified during a study of T-cell reconstitution after alpha-beta-depleted transplantation in children. The authors prepared the TCRbeta library with unique molecular identifiers. TCRdb passed the PCR reads through MiXCR, listing each CDR3 protein once. The sample lists about 610,000 distinct CDR3 sequences, over 25% seen once, with approximately 39% in the top ten. There are 13 residues in the CDR3. Per germline, CDR1 DFQATT and CDR2 SNEGSKA (reference sequence). The V gene lost 2 bases and the J gene lost 15 bases, with 20 bases spanning the gap. As for this clonotype: Its target is unknown.

Study-wide findings and caveats: Some patients' high day-60 TCRbeta diversity was traced to surviving recipient T cells and thymic progenitors. Several hundred expanded graft clones reportedly supplied alpha-beta T cells about two months after transplant. T cells produced anew were the main source of T-cell counts and diversity one year after transplant.

This rearrangement joins TRBV20-1 to TRBJ2-1; D uncertain. This specimen consisted of PBMCs, obtained before TCRalphabeta/CD19-depleted stem cell transplant. The TCR originated in a boy in the first two years of life with Wiskott-Aldrich syndrome, due to receive a stem cell transplant. This chain's CDR3 is CSARPQSRSRRFF. CDR3 nucleotide sequence: TGCAGTGCTAGACCCCAATCCAGGAGTCGGCGGTTCTTC.